These 20 T cell receptor beta chains came from one sample sequenced in a study of blood T cell repertoires in COVID-19. Here immunoSEQ multiplex PCR was the method, and the copy in TCRdb shows in-frame clones only, minus some. The repertoire consists of 310,000 or so clones, with roughly nine tenths occurring once and the leading ten covering 4.5% to 7%. The material sequenced was PBMCs or T cells enriched from blood (not recorded which). Receptors were obtained from a young woman who had recovered from COVID-19.

This chain uses TRBV2 with TRBJ2-3, with TRBD2 identical over 9 bases. CDR1 is SNHLY and CDR2 is FYNNEI in the germline V gene. Germline trimming cut 2 bases from V and 5 bases from J; bases unmatched to any gene: 5. The CDR3 contains 15 residues. This CDR3 is CASSEKAGGVDTQYF. In DNA, the CDR3 is TGTGCCAGCAGTGAAAAAGCGGGGGGTGTAGATACGCAGTATTTT.

The chain carries TRBV6-1 and TRBJ1-6; the D is unclear. Germline V gene lookup returns CDR1 MNHNS and CDR2 SASEGT. V dropped 2 bases and J dropped 10 bases, with 12 bases sitting between them. The CDR3 contains 14 residues. CDR3 DNA sequence: TGTGCCAGCAGTGAACGGGGAATTGAATCACCCCTCCACTTT. Translated, it gives CASSERGIESPLHF.

The count of this clone is one. This chain connects TRBV7-2 to TRBJ2-3; no clear D. From germline, CDR1 is SGHTA and CDR2 FQGNSA. This CDR3 is built from 14 residues. Trimming took 4 bases from V and 2 from J, leaving 10 bases between them. The CDR3 nucleotides are TGTGCCAGCAGCTACGACGGAGCCACAGATACGCAGTATTTT. This encodes CASSYDGATDTQYF.

The chain recombines TRBV4-1 with TRBJ2-4, with D tentatively TRBD2 (7 bases). V was clipped by 2 bases and J by 0 bases, with 14 bases between them. The germline gives CDR1 MGHRA, CDR2 YSYEKL. This CDR3 contains 17 residues. The DNA for the CDR3 is TGCGCCAGCAGCCAAATATCCGGGGGGCTAGCCAAAAACATTCAGTACTTC. Protein: CASSQISGGLAKNIQYF.

The chain has TRBV2 and TRBJ1-1; 10 bases are shared with TRBD1. In germline, CDR1 is SNHLY, CDR2 FYNNEI. The CDR3 is 15 amino acids. Trimming cost V 7 bases and J 4 bases; bases outside gene matches: 9. CDR3 sequence: CASKRDRGYGTEAFF. DNA for the CDR3: TGTGCCAGCAAAAGGGACAGGGGATATGGCACTGAAGCTTTCTTT.

The V call is TRBV7-9, the J call TRBJ1-1, with 8 bases aligning to TRBD1. Trimming removed 6 bases from V and 0 bases from J; junction bases left unmatched: 9. The CDR3 is 16 residues long. Germline loops: CDR1 SEHNR, CDR2 FQNEAQ (reference sequence). In DNA form, the CDR3 reads TGTGCCAGCAGTCCCGGGACAGGATCCATGAACACTGAAGCTTTCTTT. This codes for CASSPGTGSMNTEAFF.

The chain is built from TRBV5-1 and TRBJ2-5; D is unresolved. V lost 0 bases to trimming and J lost 1 base, with 7 bases between them. This CDR3 is 14 amino acids long. Germline CDR1 is SGHRS and CDR2 is YFSETQ. The CDR3 loop is CASSLVASQETQYF. The CDR3, as DNA: TGCGCCAGCAGCTTGGTGGCAAGCCAAGAGACCCAGTACTTC.

This clone turned up a few times. The chain uses TRBV14 and TRBJ1-1; TRBD1 might be the D (6 bases). CDR3 length equals 15 residues. The germline V gene encodes CDR1 SGHDN and CDR2 FVKESK. The V and J ends lost 4 bases and 0 bases respectively, with 12 bases between them. CDR3 DNA sequence: TGTGCCAGCAGCCCCGGGGGGGCCTTGAACACTGAAGCTTTCTTT. It encodes CASSPGGALNTEAFF.

The chain links TRBV2 to TRBJ2-7; TRBD1 matches 7 bases. Germline CDR1 is SNHLY and CDR2 is FYNNEI. The CDR3 runs 14 residues. J lost 0 bases, V lost 7 bases, and 6 bases had no gene match. For the CDR3, the DNA is TGTGCCAGCATTCCACAGGGGCCCTCCTACGAGCAGTACTTC. Its translation: CASIPQGPSYEQYF.

This clone has just one count. This chain's CDR3 is CASSPQNYEQFF. The DNA for the CDR3 is TGTGCCAGCTCACCCCAGAATTATGAGCAGTTCTTC. This rearrangement joins TRBV18 to TRBJ2-1; no clear D. Germline V gene lookup returns CDR1 KGHSH and CDR2 LQKENI. V lost 3 bases and J lost 8, with 8 bases in between. The CDR3 covers 12 residues.

This chain joins TRBV5-6 and TRBJ1-2, with a weak D call TRBD1 (5 bases). This CDR3 has 16 amino acids. Trimming shortened V by 4 bases and J by 6 bases, and 22 bases separated the two germline ends. Germline CDR1 reads SGHDT; CDR2 reads YYEEEE. The CDR3 loop is CASSSGTTPRQDGYTF. CDR3 DNA: TGTGCCAGCAGCAGCGGGACCACTCCGAGGCAGGATGGCTACACCTTC. Complete variable domain (other parts from reference TRBV5-6 and TRBJ1-2): DAGVTQSPTHLIKTRGQQVTLRCSPKSGHDTVSWYQQALGQGPQFIFQYYEEEERQRGNFPDRFSGHQFPNYSSELNVNALLLGDSALYLCASSSGTTPRQDGYTFGSGTRLTVV.

The V gene is TRBV5-4, the J gene TRBJ2-5; the match to TRBD2 covers 9 bases. The CDR3 has 14 amino acids. CDR1 is SGHNT, CDR2 YYREEE, per germline (reference sequence). Losses at the gene ends were 3 bases for V and 3 bases for J; bases not matched to a gene: 3. The CDR3 sequence is CASSWRGGEETQYF. CDR3 DNA sequence: TGTGCCAGCAGCTGGCGGGGGGGGGAAGAGACCCAGTACTTC.

This chain joins TRBV19 and TRBJ2-3, with D uncertain. The ends were cut back, 6 bases at V and 5 bases at J, with 9 bases in the middle. Germline loops: CDR1 LNHDA, CDR2 SQIVND (reference sequence). This CDR3 is 12 amino acids long. CDR3 sequence reads: CASRRSGDTQYF. The CDR3 DNA reads TGTGCCAGTAGGAGGTCCGGAGATACGCAGTATTTT.

This chain joins TRBV7-3 and TRBJ2-3; TRBD1 is a possible D gene (5 bases). V lost 6 bases and J lost 5, with 6 bases in between. This CDR3 region has 11 residues. Germline V gene lookup returns CDR1 SGHTA and CDR2 FQGTGA. The CDR3 spells CASSRGDTQYF. DNA of the CDR3: TGTGCCAGCAGTAGGGGAGATACGCAGTATTTT.

The chain employs TRBV2 and TRBJ2-3; 9 bases fit TRBD1. This CDR3 is 15 amino acids long. Trimming cost V 6 bases and J 2 bases; bases outside gene matches: 6. Germline V gene lookup returns CDR1 SNHLY and CDR2 FYNNEI. CDR3 coding DNA: TGTGCCAGCAGCCTGGACAGGGGTCCCACAGATACGCAGTATTTT. This sequence encodes CASSLDRGPTDTQYF.

This chain links TRBV6-5 with TRBJ2-6; D ambiguous. The germline V gene has CDR1 MNHEY and CDR2 SVGAGI. V lost 5 bases and J 12 bases, leaving 8 bases between the germline ends. This CDR3 has 11 amino acids. CDR3 region: CASSLGLVLTF. The CDR3 region has the DNA TGTGCCAGCAGTCTAGGCCTCGTCCTGACTTTC.

This chain uses TRBV27 with TRBJ1-5; no reliable D call. This CDR3 comprises 14 residues. Germline values: CDR1 MNHEY, CDR2 SMNVEV (reference sequence). V was shortened by 6 bases and J by 6 bases, with 15 bases between the two germline ends. Here the CDR3 DNA reads TGTGCCAGCAGCCTCGCCGCCGGTCCTCAGCCCCAGCATTTT. Its translation: CASSLAAGPQPQHF.

The chain joins TRBV9 to TRBJ2-5; weak D call: TRBD2 (6 bases). V lost 1 base to trimming and J lost 5 bases, with 12 bases between them. CDR1 and CDR2 from the germline V gene are SGDLS and YYNGEE. CDR3 size: 14 residues. The CDR3: CASSVQGGGETQYF. Written as DNA, the CDR3 is TGTGCCAGCAGCGTACAGGGAGGCGGGGAGACCCAGTACTTC.

The genes are TRBV10-3 and TRBJ2-1; D is possibly TRBD2 (5 bases). V was clipped by 3 bases and J by 8 bases, with 14 bases between them. Germline loops: CDR1 ENHRY, CDR2 SYGVKD. The CDR3 covers 14 residues. The CDR3 spells CAISEPEEGDEQFF. In DNA, the CDR3 is TGTGCCATCAGTGAACCCGAAGAGGGAGATGAGCAGTTCTTC.

The chain recombines TRBV4-1 with TRBJ1-2; the D gene is possibly TRBD1 (5 bases). CDR1 is MGHRA, CDR2 YSYEKL, per germline. This CDR3 is built from 14 residues. V lost 0 bases to trimming and J lost 2 bases, with 7 bases between them. The CDR3 protein is CASSQDGANYGYTF. The CDR3 DNA sequence: TGCGCCAGCAGCCAAGATGGGGCGAACTATGGCTACACCTTC.